A selection of T cell receptor beta chains follows, all from one sample in a study of control samples from healthy donors and cancer patients. Only in-frame clones appear in the TCRdb table, and some are missing; sequencing was by immunoSEQ multiplex PCR. Of some 64,000 clones listed, less than 95% are singletons. Sequenced: PBMCs. These receptors all come from a woman aged 45-59 years with colorectal cancer. Both conserved end residues are part of each CDR3. Fields, in order: J gene, D gene, CDR3 length, V gene, clone size, CDR3 protein, CDR3 DNA. D genes are given only for firm matches. Part of the rows lack a size; the others show once, few, many or a class for expanded clones.

TRBJ2-3,.,17,TRBV7-3,.,CASSLFSGGQITDTQYF,TGTGCCAGCAGCTTATTTTCAGGCGGCCAAATCACAGATACGCAGTATTTT
TRBJ1-5,.,11,TRBV20-1,once,CSAGDGEAQHF,TGCAGTGCGGGAGACGGCGAGGCCCAGCATTTT
TRBJ2-5,TRBD2,17,TRBV5-4,.,CASSLTSGSPMGETQYF,TGTGCCAGCAGCCTAACTAGCGGGAGTCCCATGGGGGAGACCCAGTACTTC
TRBJ2-3,TRBD1,15,TRBV6-5,.,CATLAGTGGTDTQYF,TGTGCCACCTTAGCCGGGACAGGGGGCACAGATACGCAGTATTTT
TRBJ1-5,TRBD1,14,TRBV18,.,CASSPGQGMSPQHF,TGTGCCAGCTCACCAGGACAGGGAATGTCGCCCCAGCATTTT
TRBJ1-1,.,15,TRBV7-8,.,CASSLDARGNTEAFF,TGTGCCAGCAGCTTAGATGCCAGGGGGAACACTGAAGCTTTCTTT
TRBJ1-4,.,12,TRBV6-4,.,CASRDYEGKLFF,TGTGCCAGCAGAGACTACGAGGGAAAACTGTTTTTT
TRBJ2-7,.,14,TRBV9,.,CASSPQGHSYEQYF,TGTGCCAGCAGCCCCCAGGGCCACTCCTACGAGCAGTACTTC
TRBJ2-7,TRBD2,16,TRBV5-1,.,CASSLAGGGASYEQYF,TGCGCCAGCAGCTTGGCCGGGGGAGGGGCATCCTACGAGCAGTACTTC
TRBJ2-3,.,13,TRBV9,.,CASSVDWGDTQYF,TGTGCCAGCAGCGTAGATTGGGGAGATACGCAGTATTTT
TRBJ1-1,.,15,TRBV19,.,CATSGVRMMNTEAFF,TGTGCCACCTCAGGGGTAAGAATGATGAACACTGAAGCTTTCTTT
TRBJ1-4,.,13,TRBV28,.,CASSQGRNEKLFF,TGTGCCAGCTCCCAGGGCAGGAATGAAAAACTGTTTTTT
TRBJ2-2,.,13,TRBV6-2/TRBV6-3,.,CASSYPETGELFF,TGTGCCAGCAGTTACCCAGAGACCGGGGAGCTGTTTTTT
TRBJ1-2,.,12,TRBV7-9,.,CASSLGEYGYTF,TGTGCCAGCAGCTTAGGAGAATATGGCTACACCTTC
TRBJ2-5,.,13,TRBV15,.,CATSGGNQETQYF,TGTGCCACCTCTGGGGGAAATCAAGAGACCCAGTACTTC
TRBJ1-1,TRBD1,14,TRBV5-6,.,CASSFGTGATEAFF,TGTGCCAGCAGCTTTGGGACAGGGGCAACTGAAGCTTTCTTT
TRBJ2-5,.,13,TRBV19,.,CASSSWDTETQYF,TGTGCCAGTAGTAGCTGGGACACAGAGACCCAGTACTTC
TRBJ1-4,.,13,TRBV13,.,CASSFSDSVKLFF,TGTGCCAGCAGCTTCTCGGACTCGGTAAAACTGTTTTTT